This T cell receptor beta chain was found in a study of T cell responses to AZD1222 COVID-19 vaccine. Study-wide results and limits: Nearly half of the spike-specific TCRs reportedly recognize variant regions that carry no mutations.

Worth noting for this clone: Its target is not known.

Libraries were prepared by immunoSEQ multiplex PCR; TCRdb keeps only in-frame clonotypes and omits some of them. Of 150,000 or so clones listed, 80% to 95% are singletons. The V and J ends lost 8 bases and 4 bases, in that order; junction bases with no gene match: 13. CDR1 MNHEY and CDR2 SMNVEV come from the germline V gene (reference sequence). The CDR3 length is 16 residues. The chain employs TRBV27 and TRBJ2-2; 7 bases align to TRBD2. The clonotype originates from an adult who received the AZD1222 COVID-19 vaccine. The sequencing used peripheral blood, collected 28 days after the second AZD1222 dose. This CDR3 is CASRISGEGITGELFF. In DNA form, the CDR3 reads TGTGCCAGCCGTATATCGGGGGAGGGCATCACCGGGGAGCTGTTTTTT.